This T cell receptor beta chain derives from a study of identical twins. Germline CDR1 is LGHNA and CDR2 is YSLEER. This CDR3 has 14 amino acids. V shed 1 base and J 10 bases; nucleotides not matched to a gene: 7. TCRdb redid the calling of the 5' RACE reads with MiXCR, one entry per CDR3 protein. The sample shows roughly 570,000 distinct CDR3 sequences, 9.5% to 10% of them seen only once. These records were also assigned to another study, of yellow fever vaccine responses in identical twins.

The chain is built from TRBV4-3 and TRBJ2-1, with 7 nucleotides matching TRBD2. Sample: PBMCs. This clonotype was obtained from a woman younger than 35 in good health. The CDR3 here is CASSQGGRAWEQFF. The CDR3 nucleotides read TGCGCCAGCAGCCAAGGGGGGAGGGCCTGGGAGCAGTTCTTC.